This T cell receptor (beta chain) stems from a study of response to subunit inactivated influenza vaccine. Whole-study results and caveats: Few additional T cells are recruited per seasonal influenza vaccination, authors suggested.

This clonotype was counted at least ten times. Its antigen remains unknown. V lost 5 bases to trimming and J lost 12 bases; unmatched junction nucleotides: 8. The CDR3 consists of 12 residues. TCRdb independently ran MiXCR on the RT-PCR reads; one entry per CDR3 protein. The repertoire consists of under 800,000 distinct CDR3 sequences, with about 14% occurring once and the leading ten covering 6% to 7%. The chain recombines TRBV12-3 or TRBV12-4 with TRBJ1-2; 8 bases are shared with TRBD1. This TCR was recovered from a man aged 50 to 59 who received an inactivated influenza vaccine. This specimen was PBMCs from blood, taken around 14 days before vaccination. This CDR3 reads CASSPQGDGHTF. The CDR3 nucleotides read TGTGCCAGCAGTCCACAGGGGGACGGACACACCTTC.